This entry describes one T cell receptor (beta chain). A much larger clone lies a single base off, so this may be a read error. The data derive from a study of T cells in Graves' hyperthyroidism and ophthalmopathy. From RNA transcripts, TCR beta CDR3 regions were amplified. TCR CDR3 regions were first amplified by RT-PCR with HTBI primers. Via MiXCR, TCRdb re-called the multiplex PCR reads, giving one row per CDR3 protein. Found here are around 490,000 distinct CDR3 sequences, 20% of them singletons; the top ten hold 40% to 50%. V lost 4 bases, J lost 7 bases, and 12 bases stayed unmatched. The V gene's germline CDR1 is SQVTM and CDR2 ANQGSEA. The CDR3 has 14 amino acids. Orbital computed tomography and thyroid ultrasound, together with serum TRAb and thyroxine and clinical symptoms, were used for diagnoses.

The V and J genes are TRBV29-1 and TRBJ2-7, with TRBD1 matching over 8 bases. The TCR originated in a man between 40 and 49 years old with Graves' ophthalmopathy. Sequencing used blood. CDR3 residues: CSVGALDRASEQYF. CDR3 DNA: TGCAGCGTTGGCGCACTGGACAGGGCTAGTGAGCAGTACTTC.